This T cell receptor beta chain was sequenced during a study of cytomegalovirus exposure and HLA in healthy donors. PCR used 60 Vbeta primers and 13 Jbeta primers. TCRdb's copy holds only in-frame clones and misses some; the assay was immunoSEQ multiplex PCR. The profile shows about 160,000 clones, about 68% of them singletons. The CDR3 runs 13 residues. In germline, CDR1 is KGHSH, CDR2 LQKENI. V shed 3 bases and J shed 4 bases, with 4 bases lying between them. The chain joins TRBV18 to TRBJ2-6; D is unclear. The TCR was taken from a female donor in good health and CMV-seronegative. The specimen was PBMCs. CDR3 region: CASSPAGANVLTF. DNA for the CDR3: TGTGCCAGCTCACCCGCGGGGGCCAACGTCCTGACTTTC.